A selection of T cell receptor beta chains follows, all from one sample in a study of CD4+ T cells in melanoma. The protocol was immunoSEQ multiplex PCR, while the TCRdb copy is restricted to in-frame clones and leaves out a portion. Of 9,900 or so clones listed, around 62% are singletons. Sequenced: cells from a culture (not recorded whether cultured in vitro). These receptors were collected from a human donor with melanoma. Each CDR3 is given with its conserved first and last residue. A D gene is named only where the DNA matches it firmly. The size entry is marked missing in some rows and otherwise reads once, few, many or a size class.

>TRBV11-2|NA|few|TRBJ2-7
CASSRRVFYEQYF
TGTGCCAGCAGCCGAAGGGTCTTCTACGAGCAGTACTTC
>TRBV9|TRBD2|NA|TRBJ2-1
CASSVVSLAGDQFF
TGTGCCAGCAGCGTAGTCTCCCTAGCGGGGGATCAGTTCTTC
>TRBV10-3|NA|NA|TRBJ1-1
CAISEAGHTEAFF
TGTGCCATCAGTGAGGCAGGGCACACTGAAGCTTTCTTT
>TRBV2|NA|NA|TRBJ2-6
CASSEAGEGANVLTF
TGTGCCAGCAGTGAAGCGGGCGAAGGAGCCAACGTCCTGACTTTC
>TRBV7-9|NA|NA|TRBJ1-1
CASSFEQLNTEAFF
TGTGCCAGCAGCTTTGAACAGTTGAACACTGAAGCTTTCTTT
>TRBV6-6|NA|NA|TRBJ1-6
CASRHPGRGNISPLHF
TGTGCCAGCCGACATCCGGGGCGAGGCAACATTTCACCCCTCCACTTT
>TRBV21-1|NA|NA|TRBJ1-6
CASSKDGGEDSPLHF
TGTGCCAGCAGCAAAGATGGGGGCGAAGATTCACCCCTCCACTTT
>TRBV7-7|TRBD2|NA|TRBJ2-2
CASSPGGADTGELFF
TGTGCTAGCAGCCCCGGGGGGGCCGACACCGGGGAGCTGTTTTTT
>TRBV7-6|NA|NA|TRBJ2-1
CASSKLYSSYNEQFF
TGTGCCAGCAGCAAGTTGTATAGCTCCTACAATGAGCAGTTCTTC
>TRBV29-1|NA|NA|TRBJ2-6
CSVGAVAGANVLTF
TGCAGCGTTGGGGCGGTAGCTGGGGCCAACGTCCTGACTTTC
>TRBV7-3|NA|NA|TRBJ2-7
CASSLTPGDEQYF
TGTGCCAGCAGCTTAACGCCGGGTGACGAGCAGTACTTC
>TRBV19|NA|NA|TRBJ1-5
CASSPLDLNSNQPQHF
TGTGCCAGTAGTCCGTTGGACCTCAATAGCAATCAGCCCCAGCATTTT
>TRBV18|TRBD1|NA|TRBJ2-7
CASSEWTGGEYEQYF
TGTGCCAGCTCTGAATGGACAGGGGGCGAGTACGAGCAGTACTTC
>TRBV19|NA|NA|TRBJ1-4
CASKREPATNEKLFF
TGTGCCAGTAAGAGAGAACCTGCAACTAATGAAAAACTGTTTTTT
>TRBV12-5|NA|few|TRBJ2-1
CASGFNEQFF
TGTGCTAGTGGTTTTAATGAGCAGTTCTTC
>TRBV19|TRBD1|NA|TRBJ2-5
CASSGMGTGQETQYF
TGTGCCAGTAGTGGGATGGGGACAGGCCAAGAGACCCAGTACTTC
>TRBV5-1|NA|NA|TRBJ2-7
CASSLDVQGRQYF
TGCGCCAGCAGTTTGGATGTACAGGGTCGGCAGTACTTC
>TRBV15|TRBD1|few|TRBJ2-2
CATSGGQGAFTGELFF
TGTGCCACCAGCGGCGGACAGGGCGCGTTCACCGGGGAGCTGTTTTTT
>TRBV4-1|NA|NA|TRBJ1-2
CASSQAVLGSGYTF
TGCGCCAGCAGCCAAGCGGTTCTGGGGTCTGGCTACACCTTC
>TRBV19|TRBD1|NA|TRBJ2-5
CASRDRGKGETQYF
TGTGCCAGTAGGGACAGGGGGAAGGGGGAGACCCAGTACTTC
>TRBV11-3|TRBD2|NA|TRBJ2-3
CASSLDALAGADTQYF
TGTGCCAGCAGCTTAGATGCACTAGCGGGGGCAGATACGCAGTATTTT
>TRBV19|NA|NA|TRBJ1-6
CASSVTGQTGHSPLHF
TGTGCCAGTAGCGTAACAGGGCAAACAGGACATTCACCCCTCCACTTT
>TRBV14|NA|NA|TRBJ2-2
CASSHLLDAAGELFF
TGTGCCAGCAGCCATCTTCTAGATGCGGCGGGGGAGCTGTTTTTT
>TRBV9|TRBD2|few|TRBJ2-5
CASSADGRAGKETQYF
TGTGCCAGCAGCGCTGACGGGAGGGCAGGGAAAGAGACCCAGTACTTC
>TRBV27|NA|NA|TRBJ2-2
CASSLSRGGELFF
TGTGCCAGCAGTTTATCGAGGGGCGGGGAGCTGTTTTTT
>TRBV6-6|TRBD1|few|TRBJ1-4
CASSSGTGLKYEKLFF
TGTGCCAGCAGTTCCGGGACAGGGTTAAAATATGAAAAACTGTTTTTT
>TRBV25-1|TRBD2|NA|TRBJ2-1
CASSRGAGGYNEQFF
TGTGCCAGCAGTAGAGGCGCGGGGGGCTACAATGAGCAGTTCTTC
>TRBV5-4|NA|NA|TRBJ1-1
CASSLARGVPEAFF
TGTGCCAGCAGCTTGGCCCGGGGTGTCCCTGAAGCTTTCTTT
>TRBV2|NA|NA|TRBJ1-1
CASGPDMLAEAFF
TGTGCCAGCGGTCCGGACATGCTTGCTGAAGCTTTCTTT